This T cell receptor beta chain derives from a study of blood T cell repertoires in COVID-19. Trimming removed 5 bases from V and 3 bases from J, with 16 bases in between. CDR1 SEHNR and CDR2 FQNEAQ come from the germline V gene (reference sequence). The CDR3 length is 15 residues. Method: immunoSEQ multiplex PCR; TCRdb's copy keeps in-frame clones and lacks some. The sample lists roughly 250,000 clones, approximately 90% occurring once. This chain connects TRBV7-9 to TRBJ1-1; no reliable D call. This clonotype was obtained from a woman between 40 and 50 years old with acute or convalescent COVID-19. The sample taken for sequencing was peripheral blood. CDR3 sequence (DNA): TGTGCCAGCAGCCCCGGGGTAACTGCGGACACTGAAGCTTTCTTT. Residues: CASSPGVTADTEAFF.